These T cell receptor beta chains were read from a single sample in a study of cytomegalovirus exposure and HLA in healthy donors. Sequencing used immunoSEQ multiplex PCR; TCRdb keeps in-frame clones, though not all of them. The table gives 150,000 to 200,000 clones; the top ten clones make up 0.7% to 0.8% of it. Input material: PBMCs. All receptors derive from a woman between 18 and 30 years old in good health and CMV-seropositive. Each CDR3 is given with its conserved first and last residue. Fields, in order: D gene, V gene, clone size, J gene, CDR3 DNA, CDR3 protein. The D gene is left open where the match is weak. Clone size is given for some rows only: seen once, a few or many times, or a class if the clone is expanded.

-	TRBV2	-	TRBJ2-2	TGTGTCCTACAAGGGGCATCCAACACCGGGGAGCTGTTTTTT	CVLQGASNTGELFF
TRBD1	TRBV15	-	TRBJ2-7	TGTGCCACCAGCTGGGGGACAGGGGGCTCCTACGAGCAGTACTTC	CATSWGTGGSYEQYF
TRBD2	TRBV5-1	-	TRBJ2-5	TGCGCCAGCAGCTTGGGGGCGGGAGTGAATGAGCAGTACTTC	CASSLGAGVNEQYF
-	TRBV6-6	-	TRBJ1-2	TGTGCCAGCAGTTACTCCGCCCGCGCAGGCTACACCTTC	CASSYSARAGYTF
-	TRBV29-1	-	TRBJ2-1	TGCAGCGTTTCGGACGGCGGGTACAATGAGCAGTTCTTC	CSVSDGGYNEQFF
-	TRBV7-2	-	TRBJ2-6	TGTGCCAGCAGTACGACGGGTTTGGGGGCCAACGTCCTGACTTTC	CASSTTGLGANVLTF
TRBD1	TRBV19	-	TRBJ1-5	TGTGCCAGTAGTACCGGACAGGGCCCCATAATGCCCCAGCATTTT	CASSTGQGPIMPQHF
-	TRBV7-9	-	TRBJ2-2	TGTGCCAGCAGCTTAGAACGGTCCGGGGAGCTGTTTTTT	CASSLERSGELFF
-	TRBV29-1	-	TRBJ2-5	TGCAGCGTTTGGCAGGGGTGGGGGGAGACCCAGTACTTC	CSVWQGWGETQYF
-	TRBV18	-	TRBJ2-7	TGTGCCAGCTCACCAAGCGCAGTACCTTACGAGCAGTACTTC	CASSPSAVPYEQYF
TRBD2	TRBV4-1	-	TRBJ2-5	TGCGCCAGCAGCCAATCGGGTCAGGCGGGGGAGCAGTACTTC	CASSQSGQAGEQYF
-	TRBV4-2	-	TRBJ2-3	TGTGCCAGCAGCGAGAGTAGGGGGGGAACAGATACGCAGTATTTT	CASSESRGGTDTQYF
-	TRBV5-1	-	TRBJ1-4	TGCGCCAGCAGCTTGGGGTACGGGTCTACTAATGAAAAACTGTTTTTT	CASSLGYGSTNEKLFF
TRBD2	TRBV6-6	-	TRBJ2-7	TGTGCCAGCAGTTACTCTCGGGAGGGCCTCGAGCAGTACTTC	CASSYSREGLEQYF
-	TRBV6-1	-	TRBJ1-3	TGTGCCAGCTTTGGACGGGTCACTCTGAGGGACACCATATATTTT	CASFGRVTLRDTIYF
-	TRBV20-1	-	TRBJ1-3	TGCAGTGCTAGGTCTGCGGGCACCATATATTTT	CSARSAGTIYF
TRBD1	TRBV4-2	-	TRBJ2-1	TGTGCCAGCAGCCGCCAAGACAGGGTCGATGAGCAGTTCTTC	CASSRQDRVDEQFF
-	TRBV11-2	-	TRBJ2-7	TGTGCCAGCAGCTTAGCAGGAAATGCCTACGAGCAGTACTTC	CASSLAGNAYEQYF
-	TRBV1	-	TRBJ2-7	TGCACCAGCAGCCCCCCTCGCGGGAGAACATCCTACGAGCAGTACTTC	CTSSPPRGRTSYEQYF
-	TRBV15	-	TRBJ1-1	TGTGCCACCAGCAGGGGTGAAGTAGTCGGGGCTTTCTTT	CATSRGEVVGAFF
TRBD1	TRBV10-3	-	TRBJ2-5	TGTGCCATCAGTGGGACAGGAGAAGAGACCCAGTACTTC	CAISGTGEETQYF
TRBD1	TRBV14	-	TRBJ2-7	TGTGCCAGCAGCCCGTACGACAGGGCAAGCTCCTACGAGCAGTACTTC	CASSPYDRASSYEQYF
-	TRBV19	-	TRBJ1-1	TGTGCCACTACTCGCGCCACTGAAGCTTTCTTT	CATTRATEAFF
-	TRBV10-3	-	TRBJ2-1	TGTGCCATCAGTGAGAAAAACCTCCAGTCGCACAATGAGCAGTTCTTC	CAISEKNLQSHNEQFF
TRBD2	TRBV19	-	TRBJ2-1	TGTGCCAGTAGAACTAGCGGGAGTTCCTACAATGAGCAGTTCTTC	CASRTSGSSYNEQFF
-	TRBV10-2	medium-sized	TRBJ1-5	TGCGCCAGCAGTGGGCAGGGTAATCATCAGCCCCAGCATTTT	CASSGQGNHQPQHF
-	TRBV29-1	-	TRBJ1-1	TGCAGCGTTGATGGGGCATTTTTGAACACTGAAGCTTTCTTT	CSVDGAFLNTEAFF
-	TRBV7-2	-	TRBJ1-1	TGTGCCAGCAGCTCCTACGGGGTGAACACTGAAGCTTTCTTT	CASSSYGVNTEAFF
-	TRBV27	-	TRBJ1-1	TGTGCCAGCAGTCCCTATCTGAACACTGAAGCTTTCTTT	CASSPYLNTEAFF
TRBD2	TRBV29-1	-	TRBJ2-1	TGCAGCGTTATTGATCAAGGCGGGGGGGCGAACAATGAGCAGTTCTTC	CSVIDQGGGANNEQFF
-	TRBV10-2	-	TRBJ1-2	TGCGCCAGCAGTCCCGACTCAACAGGCGGCTACACCTTC	CASSPDSTGGYTF
-	TRBV11-3	-	TRBJ1-2	TGTGCCAGCAGCTTAGATCCCGGGGGTGGCGGCTACACCTTC	CASSLDPGGGGYTF
-	TRBV4-1	-	TRBJ1-1	TGCGCCAGCAGGGGGGGACCCAGCATGAACACTGAAGCTTTCTTT	CASRGGPSMNTEAFF
-	TRBV29-1	-	TRBJ1-4	TGCAGCGGGATGACAGGCGGTAGTGAAAAACTGTTTTTT	CSGMTGGSEKLFF
-	TRBV4-1	-	TRBJ1-5	TGCGCCAGCAGCCAAGGAGTGGGCTATGGCAATCAGCCCCAGCATTTT	CASSQGVGYGNQPQHF
-	TRBV7-2	-	TRBJ1-1	TGTGCCAGCAGCTGGGTGGGGGGAATTGCTGAAGCTTTCTTT	CASSWVGGIAEAFF
-	TRBV7-2	-	TRBJ1-1	TGTGCCAGCAGCTTAGACCTACTATATGAAGCTTTCTTT	CASSLDLLYEAFF
-	TRBV30	-	TRBJ1-6	TGTGCCTGGGCAGGACATTCGAGCTCCTATAATTCACCCCTCCACTTT	CAWAGHSSSYNSPLHF
-	TRBV6-6	-	TRBJ2-7	TGTGCCAGCAGTTACCCGGGGGTCTACGAGCAGTACTTC	CASSYPGVYEQYF
TRBD2	TRBV10-3	-	TRBJ2-5	TGTGCCGCATCCTCCGGGACTAGCGGGGTGGCAGAGACCCAGTACTTC	CAASSGTSGVAETQYF
TRBD1	TRBV11-2	-	TRBJ2-5	TGTGCCAGCAGCTCGGACAGGGGTCAGGAGACCCAGTACTTC	CASSSDRGQETQYF
TRBD1	TRBV6-6	-	TRBJ1-1	TGTGCCAGCAGCGACAGGGGGCGAAACACTGAAGCTTTCTTT	CASSDRGRNTEAFF
TRBD1	TRBV19	-	TRBJ2-7	TGTGCCAGTAGTAGGACGCTATGGACAGGGGCCTACGAGCAGTACTTC	CASSRTLWTGAYEQYF
-	TRBV12-5	-	TRBJ1-1	TGTGCTAGTGGTTTCTCGCGGGACACTGAAGCTTTCTTT	CASGFSRDTEAFF
TRBD1	TRBV5-6	-	TRBJ2-7	TGTGCCAGCAGCTTCCTAGGGACAGGGATTCACGAGCAGTACTTC	CASSFLGTGIHEQYF
TRBD1	TRBV27	-	TRBJ2-7	TGTGCCAGCAGTTTCCGACCGGGACAGGGATCCTACGAGCAGTACTTC	CASSFRPGQGSYEQYF
TRBD1	TRBV11-2	-	TRBJ2-1	TGTGCCAGCAGCTGGGACAGTCTCAATGAGCAGTTCTTC	CASSWDSLNEQFF
-	TRBV6-1	-	TRBJ1-2	TGTGCCAGCACCTCAAGGACAGAGATTTATGGCTACACCTTC	CASTSRTEIYGYTF
TRBD1	TRBV5-1	-	TRBJ2-2	TGCGCCAGCCGCCTGGGACAGCCGTCAGGGGAGCTGTTTTTT	CASRLGQPSGELFF
-	TRBV5-1	-	TRBJ2-3	TGCGCCAGCAGCTTGGGGTCAATGGGGAGAGATACGCAGTATTTT	CASSLGSMGRDTQYF
TRBD1	TRBV7-2	-	TRBJ1-2	TGTGCCAGCAGCTTAAATCCCGGACAGGGGGATGGCTACACCTTC	CASSLNPGQGDGYTF